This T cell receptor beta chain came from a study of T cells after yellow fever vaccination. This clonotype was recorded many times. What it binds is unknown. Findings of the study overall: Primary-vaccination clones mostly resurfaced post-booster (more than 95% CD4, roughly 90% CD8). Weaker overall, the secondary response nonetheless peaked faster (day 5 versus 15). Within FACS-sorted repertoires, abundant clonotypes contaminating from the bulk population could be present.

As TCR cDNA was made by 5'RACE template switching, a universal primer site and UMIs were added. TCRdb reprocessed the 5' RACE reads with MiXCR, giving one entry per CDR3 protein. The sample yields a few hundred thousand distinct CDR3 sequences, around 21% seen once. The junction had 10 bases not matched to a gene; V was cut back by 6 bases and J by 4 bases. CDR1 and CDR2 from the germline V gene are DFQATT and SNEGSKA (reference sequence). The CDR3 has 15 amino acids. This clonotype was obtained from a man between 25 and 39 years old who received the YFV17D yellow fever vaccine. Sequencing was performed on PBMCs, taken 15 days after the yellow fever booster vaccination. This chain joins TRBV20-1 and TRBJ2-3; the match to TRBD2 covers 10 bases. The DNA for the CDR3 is TGCAGTGCCCCAGAGGCTAGCGGGAGAGCAGATACGCAGTATTTT. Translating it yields CSAPEASGRADTQYF.